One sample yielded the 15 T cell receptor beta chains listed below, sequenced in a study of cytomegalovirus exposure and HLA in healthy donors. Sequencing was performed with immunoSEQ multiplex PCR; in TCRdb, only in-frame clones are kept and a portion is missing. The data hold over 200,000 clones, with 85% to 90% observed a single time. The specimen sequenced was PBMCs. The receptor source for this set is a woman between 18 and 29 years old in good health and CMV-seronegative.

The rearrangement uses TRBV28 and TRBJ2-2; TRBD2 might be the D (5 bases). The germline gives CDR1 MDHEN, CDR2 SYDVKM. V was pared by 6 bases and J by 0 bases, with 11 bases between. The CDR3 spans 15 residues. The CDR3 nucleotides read TGTGCCAGCAGGAGACGGGATACGAACACCGGGGAGCTGTTTTTT. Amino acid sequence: CASRRRDTNTGELFF.

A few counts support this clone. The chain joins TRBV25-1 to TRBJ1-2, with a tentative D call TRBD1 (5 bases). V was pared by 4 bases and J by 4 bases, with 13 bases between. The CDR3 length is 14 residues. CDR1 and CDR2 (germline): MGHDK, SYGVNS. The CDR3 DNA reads TGTGCCAGCAGTGGTCAGACAGAACTCTATGGCTACACCTTC. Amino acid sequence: CASSGQTELYGYTF.

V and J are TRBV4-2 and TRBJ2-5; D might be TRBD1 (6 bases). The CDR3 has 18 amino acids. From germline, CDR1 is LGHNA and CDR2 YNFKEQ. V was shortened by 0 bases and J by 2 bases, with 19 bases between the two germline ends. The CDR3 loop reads CASSQDVTGYGVQETQYF. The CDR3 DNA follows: TGTGCCAGCAGCCAAGATGTCACAGGGTACGGGGTACAAGAGACCCAGTACTTC.

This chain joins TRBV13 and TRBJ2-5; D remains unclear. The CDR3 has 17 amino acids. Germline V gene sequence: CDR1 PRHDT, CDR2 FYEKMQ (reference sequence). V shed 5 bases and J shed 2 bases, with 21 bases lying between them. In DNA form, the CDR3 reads TGTGCCAGCAGCGCGGCACCACGGGTAGGCCTGCAAGAGACCCAGTACTTC. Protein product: CASSAAPRVGLQETQYF.

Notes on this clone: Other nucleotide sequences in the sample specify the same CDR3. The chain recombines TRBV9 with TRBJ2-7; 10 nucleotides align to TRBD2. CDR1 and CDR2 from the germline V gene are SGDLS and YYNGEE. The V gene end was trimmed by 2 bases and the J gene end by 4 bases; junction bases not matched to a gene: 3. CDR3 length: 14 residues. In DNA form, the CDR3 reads TGTGCCAGCAGCGTCTCTAGCGGGAGTTACGAGCAGTACTTC. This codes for CASSVSSGSYEQYF.

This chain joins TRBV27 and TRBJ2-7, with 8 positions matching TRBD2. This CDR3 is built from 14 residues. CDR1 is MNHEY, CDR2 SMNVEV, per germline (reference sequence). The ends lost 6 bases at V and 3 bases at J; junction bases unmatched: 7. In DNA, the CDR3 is TGTGCCAGCAGACGAGCGGGGGTAAACTACGAGCAGTACTTC. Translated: CASRRAGVNYEQYF.

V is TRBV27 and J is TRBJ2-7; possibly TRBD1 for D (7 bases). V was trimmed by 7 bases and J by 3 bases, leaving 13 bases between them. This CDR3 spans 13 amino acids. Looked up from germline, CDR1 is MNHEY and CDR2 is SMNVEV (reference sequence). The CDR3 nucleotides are TGTGCCAGCATGAGACAGGGAGGCTACGAGCAGTACTTC. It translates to CASMRQGGYEQYF.

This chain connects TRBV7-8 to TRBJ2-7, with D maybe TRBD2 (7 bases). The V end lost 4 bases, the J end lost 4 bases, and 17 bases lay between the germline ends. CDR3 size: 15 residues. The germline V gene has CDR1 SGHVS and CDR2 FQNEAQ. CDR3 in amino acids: CASSSNRGAKYEQYF. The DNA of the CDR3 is TGTGCCAGCAGCTCTAACCGGGGGGCTAAGTACGAGCAGTACTTC.

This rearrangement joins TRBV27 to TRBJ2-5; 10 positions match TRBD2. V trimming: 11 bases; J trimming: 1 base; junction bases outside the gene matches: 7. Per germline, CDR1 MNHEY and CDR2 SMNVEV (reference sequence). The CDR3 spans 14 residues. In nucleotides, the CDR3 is TGTGCCGGACGGACTAGCGGCAGCCAAGAGACCCAGTACTTC. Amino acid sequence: CAGRTSGSQETQYF.

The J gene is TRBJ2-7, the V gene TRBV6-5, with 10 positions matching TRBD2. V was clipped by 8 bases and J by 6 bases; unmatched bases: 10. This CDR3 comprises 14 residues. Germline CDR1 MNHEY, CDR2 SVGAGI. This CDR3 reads CASQQLAGVPEQYF. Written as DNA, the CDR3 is TGTGCCAGCCAGCAGCTAGCGGGAGTTCCCGAGCAGTACTTC.

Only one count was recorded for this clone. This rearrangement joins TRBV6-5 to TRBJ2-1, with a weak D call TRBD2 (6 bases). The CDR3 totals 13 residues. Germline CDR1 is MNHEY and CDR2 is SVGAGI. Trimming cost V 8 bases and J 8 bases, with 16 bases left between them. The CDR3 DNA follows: TGTGCCAGCGAGCGCGGGGCCGGCGATGAGCAGTTCTTC. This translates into CASERGAGDEQFF.

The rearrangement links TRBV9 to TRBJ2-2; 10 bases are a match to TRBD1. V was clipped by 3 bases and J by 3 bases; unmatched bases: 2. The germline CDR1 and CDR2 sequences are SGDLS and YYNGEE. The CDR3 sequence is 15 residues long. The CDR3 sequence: CASSAGTGDTGELFF. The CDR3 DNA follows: TGTGCCAGCAGCGCCGGGACAGGGGACACCGGGGAGCTGTTTTTT.

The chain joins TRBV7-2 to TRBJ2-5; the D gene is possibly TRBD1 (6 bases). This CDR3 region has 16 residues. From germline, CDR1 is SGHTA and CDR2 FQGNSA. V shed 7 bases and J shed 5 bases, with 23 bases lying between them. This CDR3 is CASTTPQGDTAETQYF. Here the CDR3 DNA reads TGTGCCAGCACCACGCCACAGGGTGACACGGCGGAGACCCAGTACTTC.

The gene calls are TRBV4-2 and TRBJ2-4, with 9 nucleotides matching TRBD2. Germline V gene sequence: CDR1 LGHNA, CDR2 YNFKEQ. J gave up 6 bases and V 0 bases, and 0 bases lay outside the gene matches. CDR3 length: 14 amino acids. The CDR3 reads CASSQELAGNIQYF. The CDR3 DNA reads TGTGCCAGCAGCCAAGAACTAGCGGGAAACATTCAGTACTTC.

CDR3 in DNA: TGCGCCAGCCAACAGAGTAGGACTAGCGGGCCGAACACCGGGGAGCTGTTTTTT. Amino acid sequence: CASQQSRTSGPNTGELFF. The chain uses TRBV5-1 and TRBJ2-2, with TRBD2 identical over 11 bases. V shed 7 bases, J shed 0 bases, and the junction held 11 bases outside the gene matches. Germline CDR1 and CDR2: SGHRS and YFSETQ. This CDR3 has 18 residues.